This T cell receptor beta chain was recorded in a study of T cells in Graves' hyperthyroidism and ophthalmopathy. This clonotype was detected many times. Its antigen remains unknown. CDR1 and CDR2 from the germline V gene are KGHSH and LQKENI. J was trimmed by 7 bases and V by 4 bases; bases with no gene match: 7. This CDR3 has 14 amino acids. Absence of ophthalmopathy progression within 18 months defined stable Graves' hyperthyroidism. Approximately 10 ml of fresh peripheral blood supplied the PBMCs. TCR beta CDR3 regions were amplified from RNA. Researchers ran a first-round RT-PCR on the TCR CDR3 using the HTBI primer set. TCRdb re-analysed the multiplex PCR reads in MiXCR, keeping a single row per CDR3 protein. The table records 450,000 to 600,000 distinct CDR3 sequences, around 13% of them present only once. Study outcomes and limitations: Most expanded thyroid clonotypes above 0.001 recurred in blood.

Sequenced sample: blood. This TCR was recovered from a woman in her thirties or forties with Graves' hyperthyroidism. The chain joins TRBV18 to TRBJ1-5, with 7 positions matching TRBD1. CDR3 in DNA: TGTGCCAGCTCACAACAGGGGTCGTGGCAGCCCCAGCATTTT. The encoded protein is CASSQQGSWQPQHF. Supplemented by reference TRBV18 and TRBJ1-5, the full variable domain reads NAGVMQNPRHLVRRRGQEARLRCSPMKGHSHVYWYRQLPEEGLKFMVYLQKENIIDESGMPKERFSAEFPKEGPSILRIQQVVRGDSAAYFCASSQQGSWQPQHFGDGTRLSIL.